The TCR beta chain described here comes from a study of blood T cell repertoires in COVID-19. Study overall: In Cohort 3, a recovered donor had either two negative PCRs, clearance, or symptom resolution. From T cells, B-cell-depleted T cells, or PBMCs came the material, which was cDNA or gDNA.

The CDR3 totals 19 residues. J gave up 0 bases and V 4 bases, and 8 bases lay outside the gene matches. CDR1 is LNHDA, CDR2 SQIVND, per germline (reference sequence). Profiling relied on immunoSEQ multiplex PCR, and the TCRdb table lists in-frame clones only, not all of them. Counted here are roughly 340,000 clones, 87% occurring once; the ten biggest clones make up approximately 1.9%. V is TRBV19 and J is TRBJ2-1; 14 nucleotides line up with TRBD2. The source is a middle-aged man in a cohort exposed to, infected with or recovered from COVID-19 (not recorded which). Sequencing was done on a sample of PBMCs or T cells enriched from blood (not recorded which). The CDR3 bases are TGTGCCAGTAGTAGCCGACTAGCGGGAGGGTTAAGCTCCTACAATGAGCAGTTCTTC. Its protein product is CASSSRLAGGLSSYNEQFF.